A selection of T cell receptor beta chains follows, all from one sample in a study of blood T cell repertoires in COVID-19. The repertoire was sequenced with immunoSEQ multiplex PCR; TCRdb's copy has only in-frame clones and lacks some. The sample has about 220,000 clones, around nine tenths seen once. The source material was PBMCs or T cells enriched from blood (not recorded which). These TCRs come from a woman aged 45-59 years with acute COVID-19. Each CDR3 is given with its conserved first and last residue. The order of the fields is J gene, V gene, D gene, clone size, CDR3 DNA, CDR3 protein. D genes are given only for firm matches. Rows give clone size only sometimes, using once, few, many, or a class for an expanded clone.

TRBJ1-2 | TRBV27 | TRBD1 | . | TGTGCCAGCAGTTTGACAGGGGCTAACTATGGCTACACCTTC | CASSLTGANYGYTF
TRBJ1-1 | TRBV29-1 | . | . | TGCAGCGTTGATCCGCGTTCTAACACTGAAGCTTTCTTT | CSVDPRSNTEAFF
TRBJ2-1 | TRBV28 | TRBD1 | once | TGTGCCAGCAGTTTAAAGCAGGGGGCGAATGAGCAGTTCTTC | CASSLKQGANEQFF
TRBJ1-1 | TRBV28 | . | . | TGTGCCAGCAGTTTAAGGGCGGGGGCCTCTATGAACACTGAAGCTTTCTTT | CASSLRAGASMNTEAFF
TRBJ2-5 | TRBV5-1 | . | . | TGCGCCAGCAGCTTGGCAGCGGTGGACGGGGGGACCCAGTACTTC | CASSLAAVDGGTQYF
TRBJ1-5 | TRBV19 | TRBD1 | . | TGTGCCAGTAGCCCGGGACAGCTGAATCAGCCCCAGCATTTT | CASSPGQLNQPQHF
TRBJ2-1 | TRBV10-1 | TRBD1 | once | TGCGCCAGCAAGCGACAGGGCGCTTCGGACAATGAGCAGTTCTTC | CASKRQGASDNEQFF
TRBJ2-6 | TRBV18 | . | . | TGTGCCAGCTCACTGTTTACAGGCAGTTCTGGGGCCAACGTCCTGACTTTC | CASSLFTGSSGANVLTF
TRBJ2-3 | TRBV6-5 | . | once | TGTGCCAGCAGTTTCCCCGGTGATAGGCAGTATTTT | CASSFPGDRQYF
TRBJ2-2 | TRBV19 | . | . | TGTGCCAGTACCCGGGGACACCAAGGGACCGGGGAGCTGTTTTTT | CASTRGHQGTGELFF
TRBJ1-5 | TRBV3-1/TRBV3-2 | . | . | TGTGCCAGCAGCCAAGCCGGGACAAGCAATCAGCCCCAGCATTTT | CASSQAGTSNQPQHF
TRBJ2-2 | TRBV5-1 | TRBD1 | few | TGCGCCAGCAGCTCGGGACAGGGTTTTGTCGGGGAGCTGTTTTTT | CASSSGQGFVGELFF
TRBJ2-5 | TRBV7-2 | TRBD2 | . | TGTGCCAGCGCCTTCACCTATAGCGGGTACAGGACCCAAGAGACCCAGTACTTC | CASAFTYSGYRTQETQYF
TRBJ2-7 | TRBV27 | . | . | TGTGCCAGCAGTTTTAGTTCCGTTGCCTACGAGCAGTACTTC | CASSFSSVAYEQYF
TRBJ2-7 | TRBV5-1 | TRBD2 | . | TGCGCCAGCAGCCCGTCGACTAGCGGACGGCTTTACGAGCAGTACTTC | CASSPSTSGRLYEQYF
TRBJ2-1 | TRBV11-2 | . | . | TGTGCCAGCAGCCCCCAGGACACCTACAATGAGCAGTTCTTC | CASSPQDTYNEQFF
TRBJ1-2 | TRBV6-6 | TRBD1 | . | TGTGCCAGCAGTCACACAGGGGCAGGGGGCTACACCTTC | CASSHTGAGGYTF
TRBJ1-1 | TRBV24-1 | . | once | TGTGCCACCAGTGTTGCCGGGGGTGAAGCTTTCTTT | CATSVAGGEAFF